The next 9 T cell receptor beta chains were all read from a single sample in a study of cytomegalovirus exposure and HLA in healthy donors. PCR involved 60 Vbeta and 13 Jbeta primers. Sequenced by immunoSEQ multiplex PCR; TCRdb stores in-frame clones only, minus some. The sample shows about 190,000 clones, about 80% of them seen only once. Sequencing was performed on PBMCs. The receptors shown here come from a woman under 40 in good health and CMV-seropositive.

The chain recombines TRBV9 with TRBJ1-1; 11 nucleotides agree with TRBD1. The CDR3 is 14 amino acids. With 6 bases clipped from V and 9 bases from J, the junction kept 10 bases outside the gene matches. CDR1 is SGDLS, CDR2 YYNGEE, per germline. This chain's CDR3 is CASNPGGTGGQAFF. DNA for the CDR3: TGTGCCAGCAACCCAGGGGGGACAGGGGGTCAAGCTTTCTTT.

The CDR3 sequence is CASKSQGPAEFGNTIYF. CDR3 sequence (DNA): TGTGCCAGCAAAAGTCAGGGGCCGGCCGAGTTCGGAAACACCATATATTTT. The chain joins TRBV5-8 to TRBJ1-3, with a tentative D call TRBD1 (6 bases). The germline gives CDR1 SGHTS, CDR2 YDEGEE. CDR3 length: 17 residues. Trimming removed 6 bases at V and 4 bases at J, with 23 bases between.

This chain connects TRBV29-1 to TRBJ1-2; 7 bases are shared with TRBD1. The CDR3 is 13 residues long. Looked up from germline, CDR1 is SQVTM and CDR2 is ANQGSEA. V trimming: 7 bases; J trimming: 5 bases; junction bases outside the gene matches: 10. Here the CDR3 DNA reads TGCAGCGCCGGGACAGCCTCTCGGTATGGCTACACCTTC. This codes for CSAGTASRYGYTF.

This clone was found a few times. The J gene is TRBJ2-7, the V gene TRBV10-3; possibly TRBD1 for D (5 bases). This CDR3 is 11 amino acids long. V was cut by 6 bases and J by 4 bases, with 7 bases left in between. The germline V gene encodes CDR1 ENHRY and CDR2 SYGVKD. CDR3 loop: CAISYRYEQYF. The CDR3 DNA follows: TGTGCCATCAGCTACAGGTACGAGCAGTACTTC.

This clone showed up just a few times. The DNA of the CDR3 is TGTGCCAGCAGCCTAGACCCGGGGTCTGGAGGCAAGACCCAGTACTTC. Protein sequence: CASSLDPGSGGKTQYF. The chain uses TRBV7-2 and TRBJ2-5; weak D call: TRBD2 (5 bases). Between the trimmed V and J ends, which lost 5 bases and 6 bases, there was a span of 22 bases. The germline gives CDR1 SGHTA, CDR2 FQGNSA. The CDR3 has 16 residues.

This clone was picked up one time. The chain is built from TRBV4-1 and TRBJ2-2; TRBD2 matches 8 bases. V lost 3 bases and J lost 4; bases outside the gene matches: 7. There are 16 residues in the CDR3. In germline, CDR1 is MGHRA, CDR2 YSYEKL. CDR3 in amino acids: CASSHGLASSTGELFF. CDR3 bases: TGCGCCAGCAGCCACGGACTAGCAAGTTCCACCGGGGAGCTGTTTTTT.

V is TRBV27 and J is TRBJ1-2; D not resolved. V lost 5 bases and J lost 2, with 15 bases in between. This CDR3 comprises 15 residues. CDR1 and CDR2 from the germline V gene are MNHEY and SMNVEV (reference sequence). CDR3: CASSGFRGPNYGYTF. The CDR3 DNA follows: TGTGCCAGCAGTGGATTTAGAGGGCCCAACTATGGCTACACCTTC.

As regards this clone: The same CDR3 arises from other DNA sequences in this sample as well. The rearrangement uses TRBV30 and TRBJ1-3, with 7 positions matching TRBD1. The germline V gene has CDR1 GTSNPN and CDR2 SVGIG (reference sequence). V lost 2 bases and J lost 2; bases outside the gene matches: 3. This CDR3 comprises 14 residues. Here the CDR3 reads CAWSFQGAGNTIYF. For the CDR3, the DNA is TGTGCCTGGAGTTTTCAGGGGGCTGGAAACACCATATATTTT.

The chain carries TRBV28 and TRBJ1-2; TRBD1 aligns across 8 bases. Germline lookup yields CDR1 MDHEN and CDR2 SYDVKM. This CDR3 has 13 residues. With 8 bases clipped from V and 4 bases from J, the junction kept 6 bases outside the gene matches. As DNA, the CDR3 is TGTGCCAGCGGGACAGGCCGACTCTATGGCTACACCTTC. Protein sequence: CASGTGRLYGYTF.